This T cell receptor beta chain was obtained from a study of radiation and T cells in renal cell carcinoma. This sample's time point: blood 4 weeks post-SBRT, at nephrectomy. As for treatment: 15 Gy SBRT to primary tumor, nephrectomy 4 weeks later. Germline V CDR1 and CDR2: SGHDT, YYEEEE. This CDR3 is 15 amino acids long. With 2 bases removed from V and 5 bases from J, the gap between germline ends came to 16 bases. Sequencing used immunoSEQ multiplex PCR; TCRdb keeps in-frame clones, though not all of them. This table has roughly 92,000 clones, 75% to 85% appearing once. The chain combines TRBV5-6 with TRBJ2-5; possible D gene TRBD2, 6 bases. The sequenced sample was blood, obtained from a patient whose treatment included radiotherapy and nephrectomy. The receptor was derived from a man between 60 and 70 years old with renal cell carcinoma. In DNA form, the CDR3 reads TGTGCCAGCAGCTTCCCCGGGACCAGCGGGGAGACCCAGTACTTC. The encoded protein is CASSFPGTSGETQYF.